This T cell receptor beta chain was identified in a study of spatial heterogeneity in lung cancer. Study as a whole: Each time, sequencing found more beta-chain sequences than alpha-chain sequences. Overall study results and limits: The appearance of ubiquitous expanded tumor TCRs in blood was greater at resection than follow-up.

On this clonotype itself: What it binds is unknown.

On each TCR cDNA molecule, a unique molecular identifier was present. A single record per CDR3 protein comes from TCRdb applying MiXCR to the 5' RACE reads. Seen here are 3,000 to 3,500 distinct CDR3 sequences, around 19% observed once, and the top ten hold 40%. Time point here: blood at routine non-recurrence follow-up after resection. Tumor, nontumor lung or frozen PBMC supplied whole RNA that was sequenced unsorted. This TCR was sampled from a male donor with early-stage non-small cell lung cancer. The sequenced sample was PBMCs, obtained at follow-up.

Here the CDR3 reads CASSQTSGGRGEQYF. CDR3 DNA: TGTGCCAGCAGCCAGACTAGCGGGGGACGAGGCGAGCAGTACTTC. The chain combines TRBV3-1 with TRBJ2-7; TRBD2 matches 12 bases. V was clipped by 3 bases and J by 6 bases; unmatched bases: 6. The V gene's germline CDR1 is LGHDT and CDR2 YNNKEL (reference sequence). This CDR3 comprises 15 residues.